This entry features one TCR beta chain sequence. These data belong to a study of blood T cell repertoires in COVID-19. For the study at large: Whether acute or convalescent, the COVID-19 samples came from the United States, Italy and Spain. In each case, the material was cDNA or gDNA derived from T cells, B-cell-depleted T cells, or PBMCs.

Authors' processing steps: Amplification of reference gene primers was used by the study to estimate nucleated cell counts. Method: immunoSEQ multiplex PCR; TCRdb's copy keeps in-frame clones and lacks some. V and J calls and clone size are given by that table; D and trimming were obtained from the DNA. Of around 200,000 clones in the sample, almost 90% were seen once. In germline, CDR1 is SNHLY, CDR2 FYNNEI. The CDR3 extends over 16 amino acids. After removal of 1 base from V and 1 base from J, the junction contained 6 bases not matched to a gene. The receptor was isolated from a young man with active or convalescent COVID-19. The rearrangement links TRBV2 to TRBJ2-5, with 7 nucleotides matching TRBD1. What was sequenced was peripheral blood. The CDR3 here is CASSEVTGAFQETQYF. The DNA of the CDR3 is TGTGCCAGCAGTGAAGTCACAGGGGCTTTCCAAGAGACCCAGTACTTC.